Below, 23 T cell receptor beta chains from the same sample are listed, as sequenced in a study of memory CD4+ T cells and cytomegalovirus serostatus. Sequenced by immunoSEQ multiplex PCR; TCRdb stores in-frame clones only, minus some. The sample includes tens of thousands of clones, 79% of them seen just once. Single viable CD3+CD4+CD8-CD45RO+ cells were sorted as the memory CD4+ T cells. Sample: memory CD4+ T cells from blood. These receptors originate from an adult in good health and CMV-seronegative.

The chain carries TRBV19 and TRBJ1-2; 8 bases fit TRBD1. V shed 4 bases, J shed 6 bases, and the junction held 13 bases outside the gene matches. This CDR3 is 16 amino acids long. Germline V lookup: CDR1 LNHDA, CDR2 SQIVND (reference sequence). CDR3: CASSNYKDRVKHGYTF. The CDR3 DNA reads TGTGCCAGTAGTAATTATAAGGACAGGGTGAAGCATGGCTACACCTTC.

The V and J genes are TRBV7-9 and TRBJ1-4; 7 nucleotides align to TRBD1. The CDR3 loop spans 14 amino acids. The V and J ends lost 5 bases and 5 bases, in that order; junction bases with no gene match: 5. The germline V gene encodes CDR1 SEHNR and CDR2 FQNEAQ (reference sequence). The CDR3 region is CASSAGQLNEKLFF. Written as DNA, the CDR3 is TGTGCCAGCAGCGCGGGACAGTTAAATGAAAAACTGTTTTTT.

The V gene is TRBV18, the J gene TRBJ1-1; D perhaps matches TRBD1 (5 bases). The germline V gene has CDR1 KGHSH and CDR2 LQKENI. The CDR3 runs 13 residues. V gave up 3 bases and J gave up 3 bases, with 8 bases separating them. CDR3 sequence: CASSPTADTEAFF. The CDR3 nucleotides read TGTGCCAGCTCACCGACAGCGGACACTGAAGCTTTCTTT.

The genes are TRBV6-5 and TRBJ2-7; perhaps TRBD1 as D (6 bases). The CDR3 has 12 amino acids. The germline gives CDR1 MNHEY, CDR2 SVGAGI. Trimming pared 8 bases from V and 1 base from J, leaving 9 bases between. The CDR3 nucleotides read TGTGCCAGCCGGGACAAGTCCTACGAGCAGTACTTC. This codes for CASRDKSYEQYF.

The rearrangement links TRBV20-1 to TRBJ2-7; tentative D call: TRBD1 (5 bases). The germline V gene has CDR1 DFQATT and CDR2 SNEGSKA (reference sequence). This CDR3 is built from 11 residues. The V gene lost 5 bases and the J gene lost 2 bases, with 7 bases spanning the gap. CDR3 DNA: TGCAGTGCTCGGACAACCTACGAGCAGTACTTC. Amino acid sequence: CSARTTYEQYF.

The V gene is TRBV5-1, the J gene TRBJ1-5; TRBD1 might be the D (5 bases). The CDR3 spans 14 residues. Between the trimmed V and J ends, which lost 0 bases and 7 bases, there was a span of 11 bases. Germline-derived CDR1 and CDR2 are SGHRS and YFSETQ. DNA of the CDR3: TGCGCCAGCAGCTTGGAGGGGATGGGCCAGCCCCAGCATTTT. Translation: CASSLEGMGQPQHF.

V is TRBV11-3 and J is TRBJ2-2; D is perhaps TRBD1 (6 bases). V was pared by 5 bases and J by 2 bases, with 15 bases between. CDR3 length: 16 amino acids. Per the germline V gene, CDR1 is SGHNT and CDR2 is YENEEA. The CDR3 DNA reads as TGTGCCAGCAGCCTTCTGATGGGACAAAACACCGGGGAGCTGTTTTTT. Translation: CASSLLMGQNTGELFF.

This CDR3 is CASSLGGTLLTNEKLFF. The CDR3 region has the DNA TGTGCCAGCAGCTTGGGGGGCACCCTATTAACTAATGAAAAACTGTTTTTT. V is TRBV5-8 and J is TRBJ1-4; perhaps TRBD1 as D (5 bases). The V gene's germline CDR1 is SGHTS and CDR2 YDEGEE. Trimming shortened V by 0 bases and J by 1 base, and 13 bases separated the two germline ends. This CDR3 is built from 17 residues.

By proportion, this clone is medium-sized. V is TRBV9 and J is TRBJ1-1; D is unresolved. Germline CDR1 and CDR2: SGDLS and YYNGEE. The CDR3 sequence is 13 residues long. V shed 3 bases and J shed 6 bases, with 12 bases lying between them. The CDR3 sequence is CASSGTRGSEAFF. CDR3 DNA sequence: TGTGCCAGCAGCGGGACCCGGGGTTCTGAAGCTTTCTTT. The complete variable domain, with remaining parts taken from reference TRBV9 and TRBJ1-1, reads DSGVTQTPKHLITATGQRVTLRCSPRSGDLSVYWYQQSLDQGLQFLIQYYNGEERAKGNILERFSAQQFPDLHSELNLSSLELGDSALYFCASSGTRGSEAFFGQGTRLTVV.

The CDR3 bases are TGCGCCAGCAGCGGACAGGTGTTTGAAGCTTTCTTT. It encodes CASSGQVFEAFF. V gene TRBV10-2 combines with J gene TRBJ1-1, with 7 bases lining up with TRBD1. Germline CDR1 and CDR2: WSHSY and SAAADI. V was clipped by 6 bases and J by 7 bases; unmatched bases: 5. CDR3 length equals 12 residues.

The chain links TRBV30 to TRBJ1-1; D unclear. Germline assignment: CDR1 GTSNPN and CDR2 SVGIG (reference sequence). The CDR3 is 11 residues long. The CDR3 region is CITERNTEAFF. DNA of the CDR3: TGTATTACTGAGAGGAACACTGAAGCTTTCTTT.

The rearrangement joins TRBV12-5 to TRBJ2-3, with TRBD2 matching 10 bases. Germline-derived CDR1 and CDR2 are LGHNT and FRNRAP. Losses at the gene ends were 3 bases for V and 9 bases for J; bases not matched to a gene: 0. The CDR3 spans 12 residues. The CDR3 sequence: CASGLLAGTQYF. The CDR3, as DNA: TGTGCTAGTGGTTTACTAGCGGGAACGCAGTATTTT. Filled out from reference TRBV12-5 and TRBJ2-3, the complete variable domain reads DARVTQTPRHKVTEMGQEVTMRCQPILGHNTVFWYRQTMMQGLELLAYFRNRAPLDDSGMPKDRFSAEMPDATLATLKIQPSEPRDSAVYFCASGLLAGTQYFGPGTRLTVL.

The chain combines TRBV6-5 with TRBJ2-1; D remains unclear. CDR3 length equals 15 residues. CDR1 MNHEY and CDR2 SVGAGI come from the germline V gene. The germline V and J ends were trimmed by 0 bases and 8 bases, with 14 bases remaining between them. CDR3 sequence (DNA): TGTGCCAGCAGTTACTCGCAGGCCCTGGGCGATGAGCAGTTCTTC. Its translation is CASSYSQALGDEQFF.

The chain recombines TRBV30 with TRBJ1-2, with 7 bases aligning to TRBD1. Germline-derived CDR1 and CDR2 are GTSNPN and SVGIG (reference sequence). V lost 0 bases, J lost 4 bases, and 2 bases stayed unmatched. The CDR3 extends over 13 amino acids. The CDR3 DNA reads as TGTGCCTGGAGTGTACAGGGGACCTATGGCTACACCTTC. Amino acids: CAWSVQGTYGYTF.

This clone was detected only once. This chain joins TRBV2 and TRBJ2-5, with 10 positions matching TRBD1. Germline loops: CDR1 SNHLY, CDR2 FYNNEI. This CDR3 region has 14 residues. V gave up 6 bases and J gave up 4 bases; unmatched junction bases: 5. The CDR3 DNA reads TGTGCCAGCAGAAGGGACAGGGGTATAGAGACCCAGTACTTC. Encoded protein: CASRRDRGIETQYF.

This chain uses TRBV7-6 with TRBJ2-2; D is possibly TRBD2 (5 bases). Germline values: CDR1 SGHVS, CDR2 FNYEAQ. V dropped 1 base and J dropped 6 bases, with 15 bases sitting between them. The CDR3 has 16 amino acids. The CDR3 DNA follows: TGTGCCAGCAGCTTAGATCGTCGGGGAATGGCCGGGGAGCTGTTTTTT. Translated: CASSLDRRGMAGELFF.

V gene TRBV6-5 combines with J gene TRBJ2-7; TRBD2 matches at 8 bases. The CDR3 is made up of 14 amino acids. Germline trimming cut 6 bases from V and 4 bases from J; bases unmatched to any gene: 8. Germline CDR1 and CDR2: MNHEY and SVGAGI. The DNA for the CDR3 is TGTGCCAGCAGATGGACTAGCCTCGTTTACGAGCAGTACTTC. It encodes CASRWTSLVYEQYF.

The chain combines TRBV20-1 with TRBJ1-4, with D possibly matching TRBD1 (5 bases). This CDR3 contains 11 residues. V lost 6 bases and J 8 bases, leaving 10 bases between the germline ends. Looked up from germline, CDR1 is DFQATT and CDR2 is SNEGSKA (reference sequence). The CDR3 protein is CSAAGGEKLFF. The CDR3 DNA reads as TGCAGTGCCGCGGGGGGAGAAAAACTGTTTTTT.

V gene TRBV7-9 combines with J gene TRBJ2-2; TRBD2 aligns across 9 bases. CDR3 length equals 15 residues. V dropped 1 base and J dropped 5; count of bases not matched to a gene: 2. Germline V gene sequence: CDR1 SEHNR, CDR2 FQNEAQ (reference sequence). The CDR3 sequence: CASSLVSGRTGELFF. The DNA for the CDR3 is TGTGCCAGCAGCTTAGTGAGCGGGAGGACCGGGGAGCTGTTTTTT.

The rearrangement uses TRBV11-2 and TRBJ2-2; D call uncertain. Trimming removed 5 bases at V and 2 bases at J, with 12 bases between. This CDR3 has 15 residues. CDR1 is SGHAT and CDR2 is FQNNGV in the germline V gene. The CDR3 DNA sequence: TGTGCCAGCAGCCCTTGGTCCCGAAACACCGGGGAGCTGTTTTTT. It encodes CASSPWSRNTGELFF.

The V call is TRBV5-6, the J call TRBJ2-7; the match to TRBD2 covers 9 bases. J gave up 4 bases and V 4 bases, and 9 bases lay outside the gene matches. The CDR3 runs 15 residues. The germline V gene has CDR1 SGHDT and CDR2 YYEEEE. The CDR3 DNA follows: TGTGCCAGCAGCCCGCGAGGACTAGCGATATACGAGCAGTACTTC. It yields the protein CASSPRGLAIYEQYF.

The chain is built from TRBV16 and TRBJ2-3, with unresolved D. V lost 2 bases, J lost 6 bases, and 3 bases lay in between. The CDR3 spans 11 residues. CDR1 KGHSY and CDR2 FQNENV come from the germline V gene. CDR3 DNA sequence: TGTGCCAGCAGCCAAGCCGATACGCAGTATTTT. Protein sequence: CASSQADTQYF.

The J gene is TRBJ2-5, the V gene TRBV14; TRBD2 might be the D (6 bases). Trimming took 3 bases from V and 0 from J, leaving 20 bases between them. Per the germline V gene, CDR1 is SGHDN and CDR2 is FVKESK. CDR3 length equals 18 residues. DNA for the CDR3: TGTGCCAGCAGCCAGTGGAAGCGGGCTGGCTACCACCAAGAGACCCAGTACTTC. This sequence encodes CASSQWKRAGYHQETQYF.